This entry describes one T cell receptor beta chain. What antigen it recognizes has not been identified. No clone much larger than this one lies a single base away; base qualities are absent. The data stem from a study of blood T cell repertoires in COVID-19 (dated by TCRdb to the early 2020s). Some background on the complete study: Samples from collaborators originated in the United States, Italy and Spain and spanned both the acute and convalescent phases of COVID-19. The prospective study material was composed of cDNA or gDNA derived from T cells, B-cell-depleted T cells, or PBMCs. Deeply sampled blood TCRbeta repertoires from subjects exposed to, actively infected with, or recovered from COVID-19 were included in the dataset. The repertoires were made available in a free public database intended to serve as a resource for research on the immune response to SARS-CoV-2. The samples were drawn from two sources: the first 160 participants of the ongoing ImmuneRACE study, and 1,000 to 1,500 subjects contributed by 6 global collaborators. A de-identified subject ID, COVID-19 status, age in years and sex were almost always included in the sample metadata. Where HLA class I and class II types were available, the types were taken from metadata supplied by the sample provider, not from assay-based typing. Results and caveats for the whole study, not just this receptor: Clinical and demographic metadata were provided uncurated, with the amount varying by source and participant.

Participants in the prospective study were aged roughly 18 to 90 years, lived in more than 20 United States geographic areas, and enrolled through a virtual design. In the prospective study, participants were assigned to cohorts based on the clinical history participants reported in a screening survey and a study questionnaire. Recovered participants in ImmuneRACE Cohort 3 were defined by two consecutive negative NP/OP PCR tests, clearance by a healthcare professional, or resolution of symptoms. Mobile phlebotomists in the prospective study collected whole blood, serum and a nasopharyngeal or oropharyngeal swab from every participant. Participants in the prospective study had the option to provide additional blood draws and questionnaires over a roughly 2-month period. Before DNA extraction, prospective study blood samples were shipped either frozen or at room temperature. TCRbeta CDR3 regions were amplified from genomic DNA by means of the immunoSEQ Assay, a bias-controlled multiplex PCR. In the original analysis: The number of nucleated cells in each sample was estimated by amplification of reference gene primers within the assay. Sequence reads were collapsed and filtered to measure the absolute abundance of every unique TCRbeta CDR3 rearrangement. For each sample, productive Simpson clonality was calculated as the square root of Simpson's diversity index over productive rearrangements. The table comes from immuneACCESS by way of TCRdb, which keeps in-frame sequences with V and J called. Part of the clones is missing from these tables; in studies checked, under half for an unresolved V gene and the rest for unknown reasons. The DNA gave D and trimming, while V, J and clone size come from that table. This sample holds 250,000 or so clones; approximately 90% were observed only once. The ten largest clones represent roughly 10% of the sample.

From cysteine to phenylalanine, the CDR3 is 16 amino acids long. Kept here is only the CDR3 DNA, which spans 48 bases and is read in frame from base 1. V has 1 base trimmed and J has 8 bases trimmed; junction bases matching no gene number 5. Reading the germline V gene (reference sequence) gives CDR1 LNHNV and CDR2 YYDKDF. Source material: PBMCs or T cells enriched from blood (not recorded which). The chain links TRBV15 with TRBJ2-1, with 13 bases aligning to TRBD2. This receptor was taken from a man aged 35 to 55 who had recovered from COVID-19. The CDR3 is CATSRGLAGGGYEQFF. The bases are TGTGCCACCAGCAGAGGACTAGCGGGAGGAGGCTATGAGCAGTTCTTC.